This section outlines one T cell receptor (beta chain) sequence together with its context. What it binds is unknown. CDR1 and CDR2 (germline): SGHTA, FQGTGA. V trimming: 5 bases; J trimming: 7 bases; junction bases outside the gene matches: 11. The CDR3 has 16 amino acids. Stated time point: newly diagnosed, previously untreated cHL patient sample. Magnetic negative selection isolated CD8+ T cells from thawed PBMCs. Newly diagnosed classical Hodgkin lymphoma PBMCs, still untreated, provided the comparison samples. This sample stems from a study of PD-1 blockade in classical Hodgkin lymphoma. TCRdb's copy holds only in-frame clones and misses some; the assay was immunoSEQ multiplex PCR. Of just over 14,000 clones listed, around 90% are singletons. Regarding the study as a whole: Baseline TCR diversity was reportedly lower in newly diagnosed patients than in healthy donors. It was reported as lower still in relapsed/refractory patients. Underlying causes for the observed repertoire differences were not defined, possibly disease activity or prior therapy.

The source of this sequence is a human donor with classical Hodgkin lymphoma. Sequences were obtained from CD8+ T cells from blood. V is TRBV7-3 and J is TRBJ2-1, with 10 nucleotides matching TRBD2. DNA of the CDR3: TGTGCCAGCAGCCCCCTGAGCGGGAGGGCCATGAATGAGCAGTTCTTC. It translates to CASSPLSGRAMNEQFF.